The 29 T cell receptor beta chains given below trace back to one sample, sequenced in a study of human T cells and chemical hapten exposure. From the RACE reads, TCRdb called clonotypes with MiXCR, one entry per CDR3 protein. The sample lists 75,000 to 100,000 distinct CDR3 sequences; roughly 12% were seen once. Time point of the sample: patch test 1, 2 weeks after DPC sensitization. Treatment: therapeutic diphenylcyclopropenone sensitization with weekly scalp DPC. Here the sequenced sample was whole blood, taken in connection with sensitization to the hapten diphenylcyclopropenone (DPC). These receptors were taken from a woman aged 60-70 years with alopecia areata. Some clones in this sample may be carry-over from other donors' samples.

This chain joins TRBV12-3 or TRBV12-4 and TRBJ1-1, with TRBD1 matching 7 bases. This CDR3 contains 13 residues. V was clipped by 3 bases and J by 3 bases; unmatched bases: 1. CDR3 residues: CASSLRGHTEAFF. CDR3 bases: TGTGCCAGCAGTTTGAGGGGGCACACTGAAGCTTTCTTT.

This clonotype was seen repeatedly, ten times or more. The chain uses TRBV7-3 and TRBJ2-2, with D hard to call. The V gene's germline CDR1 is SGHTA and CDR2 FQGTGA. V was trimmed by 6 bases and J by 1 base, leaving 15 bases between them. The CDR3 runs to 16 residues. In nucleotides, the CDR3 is TGTGCCAGCAGTTATAACAGCTTACGGAACACCGGGGAGCTGTTTTTT. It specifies CASSYNSLRNTGELFF. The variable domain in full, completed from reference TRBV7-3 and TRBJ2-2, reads GAGVSQTPSNKVTEKGKYVELRCDPISGHTALYWYRQSLGQGPEFLIYFQGTGAADDSGLPNDRFFAVRPEGSVSTLKIQRTERGDSAVYLCASSYNSLRNTGELFFGEGSRLTVL.

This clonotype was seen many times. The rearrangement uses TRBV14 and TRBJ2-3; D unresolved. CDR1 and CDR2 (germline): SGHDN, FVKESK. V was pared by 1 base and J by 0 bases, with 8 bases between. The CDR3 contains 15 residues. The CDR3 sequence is CASSQARTSTDTQYF. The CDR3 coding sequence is TGTGCCAGCAGCCAAGCCCGGACCAGCACAGATACGCAGTATTTT.

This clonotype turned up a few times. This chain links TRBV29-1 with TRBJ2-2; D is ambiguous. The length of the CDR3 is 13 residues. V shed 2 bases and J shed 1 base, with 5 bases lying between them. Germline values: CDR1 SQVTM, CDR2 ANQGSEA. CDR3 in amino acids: CSVEKGNTGELFF. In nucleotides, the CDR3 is TGCAGCGTTGAAAAGGGGAACACCGGGGAGCTGTTTTTT.

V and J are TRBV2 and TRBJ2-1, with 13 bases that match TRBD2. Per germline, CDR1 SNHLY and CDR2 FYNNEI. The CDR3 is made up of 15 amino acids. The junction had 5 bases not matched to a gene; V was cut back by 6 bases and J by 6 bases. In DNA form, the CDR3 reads TGTGCCAGCAGACCGGGACTAGCGGGGTTCAATGAGCAGTTCTTC. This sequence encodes CASRPGLAGFNEQFF.

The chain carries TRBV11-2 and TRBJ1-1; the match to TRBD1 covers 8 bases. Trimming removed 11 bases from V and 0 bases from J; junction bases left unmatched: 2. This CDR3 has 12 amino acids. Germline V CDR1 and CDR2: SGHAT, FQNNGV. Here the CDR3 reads CAGGQVNTEAFF. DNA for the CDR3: TGTGCCGGGGGACAGGTGAACACTGAAGCTTTCTTT.

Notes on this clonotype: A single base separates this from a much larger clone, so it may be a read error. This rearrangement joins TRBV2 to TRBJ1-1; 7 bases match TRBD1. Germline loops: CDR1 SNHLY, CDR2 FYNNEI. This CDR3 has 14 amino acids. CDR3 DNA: TGTGCCAGCATTAAAGGGGGCGAGACTCCTGAAGCTCTCTTT. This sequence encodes CASIKGGETPEALF.

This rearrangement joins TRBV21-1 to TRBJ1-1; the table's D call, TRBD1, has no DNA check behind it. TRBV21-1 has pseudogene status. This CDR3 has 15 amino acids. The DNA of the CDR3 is TGTGCCAGCAGCATAGGTGCGGACAGGGTGCCTGAAGCTTTCTTT. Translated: CASSIGADRVPEAFF.

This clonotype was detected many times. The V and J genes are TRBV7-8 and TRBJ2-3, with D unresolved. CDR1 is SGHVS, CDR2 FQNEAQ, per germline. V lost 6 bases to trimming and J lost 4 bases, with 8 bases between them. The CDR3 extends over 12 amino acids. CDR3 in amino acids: CASRSGADTQYF. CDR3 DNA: TGTGCCAGCAGATCGGGTGCAGATACGCAGTATTTT.

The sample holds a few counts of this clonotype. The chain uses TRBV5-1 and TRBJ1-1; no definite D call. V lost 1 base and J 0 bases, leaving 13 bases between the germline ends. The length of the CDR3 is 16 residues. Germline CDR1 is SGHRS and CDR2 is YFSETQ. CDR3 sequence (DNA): TGCGCCAGCAGCTTGAACGCGCTTAGGCTGAACACTGAAGCTTTCTTT. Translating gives CASSLNALRLNTEAFF.

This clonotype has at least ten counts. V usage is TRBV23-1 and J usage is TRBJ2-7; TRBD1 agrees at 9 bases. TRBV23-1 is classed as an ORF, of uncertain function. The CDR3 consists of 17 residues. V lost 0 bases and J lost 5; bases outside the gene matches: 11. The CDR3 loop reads CASSQSPPGQGQHEQYF. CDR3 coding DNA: TGCGCCAGCAGTCAATCCCCTCCGGGACAGGGTCAGCACGAGCAGTACTTC.

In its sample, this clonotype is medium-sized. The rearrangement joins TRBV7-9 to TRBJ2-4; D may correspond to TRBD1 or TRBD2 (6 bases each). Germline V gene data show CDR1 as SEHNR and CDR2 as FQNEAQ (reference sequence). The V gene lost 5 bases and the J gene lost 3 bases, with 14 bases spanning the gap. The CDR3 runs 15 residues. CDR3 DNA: TGTGCCAGCAGCGAGGGGGGCATGGTCAAAAACATTCAGTACTTC. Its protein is CASSEGGMVKNIQYF.

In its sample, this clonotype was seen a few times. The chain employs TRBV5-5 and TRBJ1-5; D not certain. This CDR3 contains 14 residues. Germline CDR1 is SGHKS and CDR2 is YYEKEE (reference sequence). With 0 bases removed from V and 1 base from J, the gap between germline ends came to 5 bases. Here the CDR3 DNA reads TGTGCCAGCAGCTTGGCGCAGAGCAATCAGCCCCAGCATTTT. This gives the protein CASSLAQSNQPQHF.

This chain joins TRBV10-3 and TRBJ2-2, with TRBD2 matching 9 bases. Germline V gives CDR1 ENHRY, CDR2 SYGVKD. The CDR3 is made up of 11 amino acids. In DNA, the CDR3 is TGTGCTAGCGGGGGAATCGGGGAGCTGTTTTTT. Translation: CASGGIGELFF.

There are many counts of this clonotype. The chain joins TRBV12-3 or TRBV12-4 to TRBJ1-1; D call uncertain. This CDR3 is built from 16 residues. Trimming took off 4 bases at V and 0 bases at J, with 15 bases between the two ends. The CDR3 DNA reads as TGTGCCAGCAGTTCTTGGGTGGGCAGGTTGAACACTGAAGCTTTCTTT. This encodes CASSSWVGRLNTEAFF.

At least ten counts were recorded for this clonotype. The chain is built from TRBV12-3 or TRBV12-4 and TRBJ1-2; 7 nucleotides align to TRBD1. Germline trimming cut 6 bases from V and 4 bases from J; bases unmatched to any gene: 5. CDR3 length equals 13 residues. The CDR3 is CASRTGPSYGYTF. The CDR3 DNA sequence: TGTGCCAGCAGGACAGGGCCGAGCTATGGCTACACCTTC.

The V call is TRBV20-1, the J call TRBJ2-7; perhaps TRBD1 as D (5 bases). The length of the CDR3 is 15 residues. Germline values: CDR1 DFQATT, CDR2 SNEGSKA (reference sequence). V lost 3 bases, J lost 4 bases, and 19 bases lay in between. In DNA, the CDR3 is TGCAGTGCTAGCACTCTTCAGGGTGTGGGATACGAGCAGTACTTC. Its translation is CSASTLQGVGYEQYF.

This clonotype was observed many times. For the CDR3, the DNA is TGTGCCAGCAGTCGGACAGGGGAAACTGAAGCTTTCTTT. It translates to CASSRTGETEAFF. The V gene is TRBV12-3 or TRBV12-4, the J gene TRBJ1-1, with 9 bases matching TRBD1. The CDR3 sequence is 13 residues long. With V trimmed by 5 bases and J by 5 bases, 3 bases remained unmatched.

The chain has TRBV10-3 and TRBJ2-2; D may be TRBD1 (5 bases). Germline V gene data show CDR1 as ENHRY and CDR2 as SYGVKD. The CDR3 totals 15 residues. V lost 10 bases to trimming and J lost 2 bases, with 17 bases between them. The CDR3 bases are TGTGCCACCGAAACTCCCGACAGAAACACCGGGGAGCTGTTTTTT. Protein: CATETPDRNTGELFF.

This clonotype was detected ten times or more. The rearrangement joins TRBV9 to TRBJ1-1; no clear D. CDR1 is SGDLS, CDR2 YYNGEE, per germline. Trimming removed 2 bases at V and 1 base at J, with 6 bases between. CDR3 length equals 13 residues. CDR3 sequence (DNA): TGTGCCAGCAGCGTCACAGCGAACACTGAAGCTTTCTTT. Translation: CASSVTANTEAFF.

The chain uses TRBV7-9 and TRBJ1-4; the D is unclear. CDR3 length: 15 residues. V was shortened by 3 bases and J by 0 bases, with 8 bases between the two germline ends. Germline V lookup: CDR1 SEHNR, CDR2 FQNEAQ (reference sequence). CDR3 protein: CASSFPSTTNEKLFF. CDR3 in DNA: TGTGCCAGCAGCTTCCCCTCTACAACTAATGAAAAACTGTTTTTT. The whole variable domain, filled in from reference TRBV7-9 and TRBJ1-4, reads DTGVSQNPRHKITKRGQNVTFRCDPISEHNRLYWYRQTLGQGPEFLTYFQNEAQLEKSRLLSDRFSAERPKGSFSTLEIQRTEQGDSAMYLCASSFPSTTNEKLFFGSGTQLSVL.

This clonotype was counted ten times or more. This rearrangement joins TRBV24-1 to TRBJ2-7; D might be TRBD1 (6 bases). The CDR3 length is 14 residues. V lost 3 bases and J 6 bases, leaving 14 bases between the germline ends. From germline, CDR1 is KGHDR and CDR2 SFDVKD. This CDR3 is CATSDGQGTSEQYF. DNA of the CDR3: TGTGCCACCAGTGATGGGCAGGGGACGTCCGAGCAGTACTTC.

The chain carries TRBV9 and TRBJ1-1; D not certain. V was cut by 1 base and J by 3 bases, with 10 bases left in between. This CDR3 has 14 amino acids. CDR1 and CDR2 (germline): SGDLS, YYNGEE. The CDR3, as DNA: TGTGCCAGCAGCGTATCAGGCCGTGACACTGAAGCTTTCTTT. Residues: CASSVSGRDTEAFF. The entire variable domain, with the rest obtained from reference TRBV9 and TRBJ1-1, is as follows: DSGVTQTPKHLITATGQRVTLRCSPRSGDLSVYWYQQSLDQGLQFLIQYYNGEERAKGNILERFSAQQFPDLHSELNLSSLELGDSALYFCASSVSGRDTEAFFGQGTRLTVV.

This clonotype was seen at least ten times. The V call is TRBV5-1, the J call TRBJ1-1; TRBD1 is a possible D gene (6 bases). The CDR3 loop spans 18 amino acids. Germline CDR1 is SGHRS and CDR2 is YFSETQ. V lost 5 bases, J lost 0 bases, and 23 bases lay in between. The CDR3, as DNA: TGCGCCAGCAGGCGAGGGCGACAGGAGCTCCTTATGAACACTGAAGCTTTCTTT. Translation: CASRRGRQELLMNTEAFF. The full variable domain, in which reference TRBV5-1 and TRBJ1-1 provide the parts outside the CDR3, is KAGVTQTPRYLIKTRGQQVTLSCSPISGHRSVSWYQQTPGQGLQFLFEYFSETQRNKGNFPGRFSGRQFSNSRSEMNVSTLELGDSALYLCASRRGRQELLMNTEAFFGQGTRLTVV.

The CDR3 sequence is CASDSEEKLFF. The CDR3 DNA reads as TGTGCCAGCGATTCGGAGGAAAAACTGTTTTTT. This chain links TRBV2 with TRBJ1-4; D gene uncertain. Germline CDR1 is SNHLY and CDR2 is FYNNEI. Trimming removed 8 bases from V and 8 bases from J, with 9 bases in between. This CDR3 has 11 amino acids. Together with reference TRBV2 and TRBJ1-4, the CDR3 gives the full variable domain: EPEVTQTPSHQVTQMGQEVILRCVPISNHLYFYWYRQILGQKVEFLVSFYNNEISEKSEIFDDQFSVERPDGSNFTLKIRSTKLEDSAMYFCASDSEEKLFFGSGTQLSVL.

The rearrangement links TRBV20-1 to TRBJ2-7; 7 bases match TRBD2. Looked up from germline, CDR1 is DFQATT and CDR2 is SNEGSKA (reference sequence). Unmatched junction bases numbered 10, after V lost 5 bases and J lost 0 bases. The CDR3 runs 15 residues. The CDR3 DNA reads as TGCAGTGCTCCGGACCTAGCGGATAGCTCCTACGAGCAGTACTTC. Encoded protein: CSAPDLADSSYEQYF.

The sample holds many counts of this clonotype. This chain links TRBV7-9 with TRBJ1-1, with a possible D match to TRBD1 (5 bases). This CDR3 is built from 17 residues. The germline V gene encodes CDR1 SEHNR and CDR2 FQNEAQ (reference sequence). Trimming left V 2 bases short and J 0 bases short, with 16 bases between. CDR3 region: CASSLSQGVMMNTEAFF. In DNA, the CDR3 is TGTGCCAGCAGCTTAAGCCAAGGGGTTATGATGAACACTGAAGCTTTCTTT.

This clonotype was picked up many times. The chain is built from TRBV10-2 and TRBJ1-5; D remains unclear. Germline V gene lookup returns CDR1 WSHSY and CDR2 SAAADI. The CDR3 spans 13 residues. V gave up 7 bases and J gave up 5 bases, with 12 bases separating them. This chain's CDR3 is CASTLTEDQPQHF. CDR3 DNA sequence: TGCGCCAGCACCCTCACGGAGGATCAGCCCCAGCATTTT.

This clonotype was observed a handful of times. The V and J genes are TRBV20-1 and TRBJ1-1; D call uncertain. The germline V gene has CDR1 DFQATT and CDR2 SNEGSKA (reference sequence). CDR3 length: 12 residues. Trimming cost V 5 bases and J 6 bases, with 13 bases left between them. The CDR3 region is CSAARNAPEAFF. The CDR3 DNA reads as TGCAGTGCTGCCCGGAATGCCCCTGAAGCTTTCTTT.